The clone carrying this T cell receptor (beta chain) showed up just a few times. The sample comes from a study of T cells in Graves' hyperthyroidism and ophthalmopathy. The ends were cut back, 0 bases at V and 8 bases at J, with 19 bases in the middle. CDR3 length: 15 amino acids. CDR1 DFQATT and CDR2 SNEGSKA come from the germline V gene (reference sequence). Absence of ophthalmopathy progression within 18 months defined stable Graves' hyperthyroidism. Amplification yielded TCR beta CDR3 regions, with RNA transcripts as the source. The HTBI primer set drove a first-round RT-PCR of the TCR CDR3. TCRdb re-derived calls from the multiplex PCR reads in MiXCR, one entry per CDR3 protein. Here the sample spans fewer than 400,000 distinct CDR3 sequences, 16% being singletons.

The rearrangement uses TRBV20-1 and TRBJ1-2, with D unclear. This receptor was taken from a man between 25 and 39 years old with Graves' hyperthyroidism. Sequenced material: blood. This CDR3 is CSARERTEGEVGYTF. CDR3 bases: TGCAGTGCTAGAGAGCGCACCGAGGGAGAAGTAGGCTACACCTTC.